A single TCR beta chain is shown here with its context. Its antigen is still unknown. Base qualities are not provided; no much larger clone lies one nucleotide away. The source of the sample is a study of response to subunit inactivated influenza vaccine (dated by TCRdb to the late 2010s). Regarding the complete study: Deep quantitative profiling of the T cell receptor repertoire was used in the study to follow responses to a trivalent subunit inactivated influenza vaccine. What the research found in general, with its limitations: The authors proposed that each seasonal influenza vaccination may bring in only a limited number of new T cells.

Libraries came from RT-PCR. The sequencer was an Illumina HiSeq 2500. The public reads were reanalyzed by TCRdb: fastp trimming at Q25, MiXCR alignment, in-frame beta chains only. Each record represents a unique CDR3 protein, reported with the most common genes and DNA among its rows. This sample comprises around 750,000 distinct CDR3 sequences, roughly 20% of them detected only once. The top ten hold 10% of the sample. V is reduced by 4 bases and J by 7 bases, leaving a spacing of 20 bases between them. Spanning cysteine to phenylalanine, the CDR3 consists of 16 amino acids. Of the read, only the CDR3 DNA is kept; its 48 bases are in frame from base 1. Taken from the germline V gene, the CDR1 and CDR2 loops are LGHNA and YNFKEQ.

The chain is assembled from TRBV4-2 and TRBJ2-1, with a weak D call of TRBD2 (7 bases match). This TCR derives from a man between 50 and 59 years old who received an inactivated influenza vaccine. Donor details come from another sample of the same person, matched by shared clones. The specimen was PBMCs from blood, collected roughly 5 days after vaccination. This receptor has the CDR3 CASSPRVGGPENEQFF. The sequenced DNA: TGTGCCAGCAGCCCCCGGGTCGGGGGGCCTGAGAATGAGCAGTTCTTC.